What follows are 24 T cell receptor beta chains derived from one specimen sequenced in a study of control samples from healthy donors and cancer patients. Data came from immunoSEQ multiplex PCR; TCRdb stores just in-frame clones and leaves some out. The sample has around 130,000 clones; more than 70% are singletons. The sequenced sample consisted of blood. The receptors come from a man aged 45-65 years in good health.

The chain carries TRBV15 and TRBJ2-5; a weak D match, TRBD1 (6 bases). The CDR3 is 15 amino acids. Germline V gene data show CDR1 as LNHNV and CDR2 as YYDKDF (reference sequence). Between the trimmed V and J ends, which lost 2 bases and 2 bases, there was a span of 12 bases. This chain's CDR3 is CATSRQQGWQETQYF. DNA for the CDR3: TGTGCCACCAGCAGACAGCAGGGGTGGCAAGAGACCCAGTACTTC.

The chain joins TRBV5-6 to TRBJ1-1, with 9 bases that match TRBD1. This CDR3 comprises 15 residues. Trimming at V came to 2 bases and at J to 1 base, leaving 3 bases not matched to a gene. Germline CDR1 SGHDT, CDR2 YYEEEE. DNA for the CDR3: TGTGCCAGCAGCTTCCGGGACAGGGAGAACACTGAAGCTTTCTTT. Encoded protein: CASSFRDRENTEAFF.

Here the CDR3 reads CASSRGAQETQYF. For the CDR3, the DNA is TGTGCCAGCAGTAGGGGGGCCCAAGAGACCCAGTACTTC. V is TRBV25-1 and J is TRBJ2-5; tentatively, D is TRBD1 or TRBD2 (6 bases each). CDR3 length equals 13 residues. With 5 bases removed from V and 1 base from J, the gap between germline ends came to 8 bases. The germline gives CDR1 MGHDK, CDR2 SYGVNS.

J is TRBJ1-4 and V is TRBV9; 8 bases align to TRBD1. Germline lookup yields CDR1 SGDLS and CDR2 YYNGEE. V trimming: 3 bases; J trimming: 7 bases; junction bases outside the gene matches: 8. This CDR3 spans 15 amino acids. The CDR3 DNA sequence: TGTGCCAGCAGCGCCTCACGGACAGGGCGTGAAAAACTGTTTTTT. Translation: CASSASRTGREKLFF.

The V gene is TRBV7-2, the J gene TRBJ1-2; D remains unclear. V was trimmed by 1 base and J by 8 bases, leaving 5 bases between them. In germline, CDR1 is SGHTA, CDR2 FQGNSA. This CDR3 is 11 amino acids long. The DNA for the CDR3 is TGTGCCAGCAGCTTAGGGGGAGGCTACACCTTC. As protein: CASSLGGGYTF.

The chain recombines TRBV11-2 with TRBJ1-3, with D hard to call. The length of the CDR3 is 14 residues. CDR1 is SGHAT and CDR2 is FQNNGV in the germline V gene. V was trimmed by 0 bases and J by 4 bases, leaving 7 bases between them. The DNA of the CDR3 is TGTGCCAGCAGCTTAGAACCGGGAGGAAACACCATATATTTT. Residues: CASSLEPGGNTIYF.

The rearrangement uses TRBV5-5 and TRBJ1-5; D not certain. Between the trimmed V and J ends, which lost 0 bases and 0 bases, there was a span of 7 bases. CDR1 is SGHKS, CDR2 YYEKEE, per germline (reference sequence). The CDR3 contains 15 residues. CDR3 residues: CASSLAGYSNQPQHF. CDR3 in DNA: TGTGCCAGCAGCTTGGCCGGTTATAGCAATCAGCCCCAGCATTTT.

A single count supports this clone. The V call is TRBV19, the J call TRBJ2-7; 8 nucleotides match TRBD1. Germline CDR1 and CDR2: LNHDA and SQIVND (reference sequence). V shed 4 bases, J shed 5 bases, and the junction held 4 bases outside the gene matches. This CDR3 is built from 13 residues. CDR3 in DNA: TGTGCCAGTAGTACCCAGGGGGCGAACGAGCAGTACTTC. As protein: CASSTQGANEQYF.

This chain uses TRBV4-1 with TRBJ2-3; D is ambiguous. This CDR3 contains 14 residues. Germline CDR1 reads MGHRA; CDR2 reads YSYEKL. Deletions cut 0 bases from V and 5 bases from J, with 9 bases between. The CDR3 DNA sequence: TGCGCCAGCAGCCAAGAAAACTATATAGATACGCAGTATTTT. Translating it yields CASSQENYIDTQYF.

This chain uses TRBV6-5 with TRBJ2-1, with TRBD1 matching over 10 bases. Germline CDR1 reads MNHEY; CDR2 reads SVGAGI. With V trimmed by 7 bases and J by 9 bases, 9 bases remained unmatched. The CDR3 has 14 amino acids. The CDR3 sequence: CASTRDRGRGEQFF. The CDR3 nucleotides read TGTGCCAGCACCCGGGACAGGGGAAGGGGTGAGCAGTTCTTC.

This sequence joins TRBV7-8 and TRBJ1-2, with D unclear. The CDR3 length is 16 residues. V was clipped by 4 bases and J by 5 bases, with 20 bases between them. CDR1 is SGHVS and CDR2 is FQNEAQ in the germline V gene. CDR3 nucleotide sequence: TGTGCCAGCAGCTCCGATTCTGGCCGGACCTCTTATGGCTACACCTTC. This translates into CASSSDSGRTSYGYTF. The whole variable domain, remainder taken from reference TRBV7-8 and TRBJ1-2, is GAGVSQSPRYKVAKRGQDVALRCDPISGHVSLFWYQQALGQGPEFLTYFQNEAQLDKSGLPSDRFFAERPEGSVSTLKIQRTQQEDSAVYLCASSSDSGRTSYGYTFGSGTRLTVV.

The CDR3, as DNA: TGTGCCAGCAACCTAGGGACAGGGGCGTTCATGAACACTGAAGCTTTCTTT. Translating it yields CASNLGTGAFMNTEAFF. The chain links TRBV7-9 to TRBJ1-1; TRBD1 matches 10 bases. The CDR3 is 17 amino acids. From germline, CDR1 is SEHNR and CDR2 FQNEAQ (reference sequence). With V trimmed by 7 bases and J by 0 bases, 11 bases remained unmatched.

This chain connects TRBV19 to TRBJ1-1, with unresolved D. The CDR3 runs to 15 residues. In germline, CDR1 is LNHDA, CDR2 SQIVND (reference sequence). The V end lost 3 bases, the J end lost 2 bases, and 13 bases lay between the germline ends. CDR3 residues: CASSIVTPLNTEAFF. The DNA of the CDR3 is TGTGCCAGTAGTATTGTCACACCTCTCAACACTGAAGCTTTCTTT.

Written as DNA, the CDR3 is TGTGCCAGCAGTGAGGGACACGGGCCCTACGAGCAGTACTTC. Amino acids: CASSEGHGPYEQYF. The rearrangement joins TRBV2 to TRBJ2-7; D may be TRBD1 (6 bases). V shed 3 bases and J shed 2 bases, with 11 bases lying between them. The CDR3 consists of 14 residues. Per the germline V gene, CDR1 is SNHLY and CDR2 is FYNNEI.

This clone was found a few times. The chain uses TRBV19 and TRBJ1-2; tentative D call: TRBD1 (6 bases). CDR1 and CDR2 (germline): LNHDA, SQIVND (reference sequence). The CDR3 covers 13 residues. Trimming stripped 5 bases from V and 6 bases from J, with 13 bases between. CDR3: CASSLGGVDGYTF. The CDR3 region has the DNA TGTGCCAGTAGTCTGGGGGGCGTAGATGGCTACACCTTC.

This chain connects TRBV6-2 or TRBV6-3 to TRBJ2-1; no firm D call. Germline V gene lookup returns CDR1 MNHEY and CDR2 SVGEGT. V lost 2 bases and J 6 bases, leaving 5 bases between the germline ends. CDR3 length: 12 residues. CDR3 sequence (DNA): TGTGCCAGCAGTTACGGATTCAATGAGCAGTTCTTC. Encoded protein: CASSYGFNEQFF.

This chain connects TRBV3-1 (or the pseudogene TRBV3-2) to TRBJ2-7; no clear D. CDR1 LGHDT and CDR2 YNNKEL come from the germline V gene (reference sequence). The CDR3 loop spans 13 amino acids. V was cut by 3 bases and J by 2 bases, with 8 bases left in between. In DNA, the CDR3 is TGTGCCAGCAGCCACCCAGGCACCTACGAGCAGTACTTC. Translated, it gives CASSHPGTYEQYF.

The chain carries TRBV29-1 and TRBJ1-6, with D possibly matching TRBD1 (5 bases). The CDR3 sequence is 13 residues long. The V gene's germline CDR1 is SQVTM and CDR2 ANQGSEA. With 7 bases removed from V and 8 bases from J, the gap between germline ends came to 15 bases. The CDR3 nucleotides read TGCAGCGCACAGGAAGAAGGGGATTCACCCCTCCACTTT. Protein: CSAQEEGDSPLHF.

This clone was detected only once. The chain carries TRBV7-2 and TRBJ1-2; no reliable D call. The V gene's germline CDR1 is SGHTA and CDR2 FQGNSA. V was pared by 4 bases and J by 4 bases, with 7 bases between. This CDR3 comprises 12 residues. The CDR3 region is CASSSSVYGYTF. The CDR3 nucleotides are TGTGCCAGCAGCTCCAGTGTCTATGGCTACACCTTC.

The V and J genes are TRBV18 and TRBJ2-7; 8 positions match TRBD1. Germline V lookup: CDR1 KGHSH, CDR2 LQKENI. Unmatched junction bases numbered 3, after V lost 5 bases and J lost 3 bases. CDR3 size: 13 residues. CDR3 in amino acids: CASSSGQVYEQYF. Written as DNA, the CDR3 is TGTGCCAGCTCATCGGGACAGGTCTACGAGCAGTACTTC.

This clone was recorded only once. This chain joins TRBV30 and TRBJ2-1, with 7 nucleotides matching TRBD2. V lost 0 bases to trimming and J lost 2 bases; unmatched junction nucleotides: 7. Germline-derived CDR1 and CDR2 are GTSNPN and SVGIG (reference sequence). This CDR3 region has 16 residues. Here the CDR3 DNA reads TGTGCCTGGAGTGTATCGCGGGGGTTTCCCTACAATGAGCAGTTCTTC. Its protein is CAWSVSRGFPYNEQFF. Using reference TRBV30 and TRBJ2-1 for the parts outside the CDR3, the full variable domain is SQTIHQWPATLVQPVGSPLSLECTVEGTSNPNLYWYRQAAGRGLQLLFYSVGIGQISSEVPQNLSASRPQDRQFILSSKKLLLSDSGFYLCAWSVSRGFPYNEQFFGPGTRLTVL.

The J gene is TRBJ1-4, the V gene TRBV7-2, with no clear D. V was trimmed by 5 bases and J by 0 bases, leaving 10 bases between them. The CDR3 loop spans 15 amino acids. From germline, CDR1 is SGHTA and CDR2 FQGNSA. As DNA, the CDR3 is TGTGCCAGCAGCCCGAGTAGGGCAACTAATGAAAAACTGTTTTTT. This sequence encodes CASSPSRATNEKLFF. The entire variable domain, with the rest obtained from reference TRBV7-2 and TRBJ1-4, is as follows: GAGVSQSPSNKVTEKGKDVELRCDPISGHTALYWYRQSLGQGLEFLIYFQGNSAPDKSGLPSDRFSAERTGGSVSTLTIQRTQQEDSAVYLCASSPSRATNEKLFFGSGTQLSVL.

The gene calls are TRBV15 and TRBJ1-1; D uncertain. Between the trimmed V and J ends, which lost 0 bases and 4 bases, there was a span of 15 bases. Germline V gene sequence: CDR1 LNHNV, CDR2 YYDKDF (reference sequence). This CDR3 comprises 16 residues. The CDR3: CATSRELTFPGTEAFF. CDR3 in DNA: TGTGCCACCAGCAGAGAACTCACGTTCCCAGGCACTGAAGCTTTCTTT.

This clone turned up a few times. V gene TRBV11-2 combines with J gene TRBJ2-7, with D maybe TRBD2 (7 bases). The CDR3 length is 16 residues. Trimming took off 7 bases at V and 0 bases at J, with 19 bases between the two ends. Germline V gives CDR1 SGHAT, CDR2 FQNNGV. CDR3 residues: CASIEGGGLTSYEQYF. The CDR3 DNA follows: TGTGCCAGCATCGAGGGGGGGGGACTGACCTCCTACGAGCAGTACTTC.